These T cell receptor beta chains were read from a single sample in a study of Tregs in tolerant kidney transplant recipients. The table came from immunoSEQ multiplex PCR; TCRdb's copy has only in-frame clones and leaves some out. The sample includes about 83,000 clones, less than 98% of them seen just once. The source was CD4+ T cells from blood, collected before the transplant. These receptors were taken from a human donor who received a combined kidney and bone marrow transplant. Each CDR3 is given with its conserved first and last residue. D genes are given only for firm matches. Only some rows state a clone size, as once, few, many or a class for expanded clones.

j_gene | d_gene | abundance | v_gene | CDR3aa | CDR3nt
TRBJ1-1 | TRBD1 | NA | TRBV5-1 | CASSTGEHTEAFF | TGCGCCAGCAGCACAGGGGAGCACACTGAAGCTTTCTTT
TRBJ2-5 | NA | NA | TRBV6-4 | CARIARGASGQETQYF | TGTGCCAGAATTGCCCGGGGGGCCTCGGGGCAAGAGACCCAGTACTTC
TRBJ2-1 | NA | NA | TRBV7-8 | CASRPTRAYNEQFF | TGTGCCAGCAGGCCGACTAGAGCCTACAATGAGCAGTTCTTC
TRBJ2-3 | TRBD2 | NA | TRBV19 | CASQLAGGGNTQYF | TGTGCCAGCCAGCTAGCGGGAGGAGGCAATACGCAGTATTTT
TRBJ2-5 | TRBD2 | NA | TRBV7-2 | CASTPFTGTNQETQYF | TGTGCCAGCACCCCCTTTACCGGGACTAACCAAGAGACCCAGTACTTC
TRBJ1-1 | NA | once | TRBV4-3 | CASSQDPGPRNTEAFF | TGCGCCAGCAGCCAAGACCCAGGGCCCCGGAACACTGAAGCTTTCTTT
TRBJ2-6 | TRBD1 | NA | TRBV27 | CASRLGTGGAGANVLTF | TGTGCCAGCCGTCTCGGGACAGGGGGCGCTGGGGCCAACGTCCTGACTTTC
TRBJ1-3 | TRBD1 | NA | TRBV11-2 | CASSSGGSGNTIYF | TGTGCCAGCAGCTCAGGGGGCTCTGGAAACACCATATATTTT
TRBJ2-1 | NA | NA | TRBV27 | CASSLYLHGLFPNEQFF | TGTGCCAGCAGTTTATACCTACACGGACTTTTTCCCAATGAGCAGTTCTTC
TRBJ2-2 | NA | NA | TRBV9 | CASSVRGSGNTGELFF | TGTGCCAGCAGCGTGAGAGGTAGCGGGAACACCGGGGAGCTGTTTTTT
TRBJ2-1 | NA | NA | TRBV7-3 | CASSLVRSNEQFF | TGTGCCAGCAGCTTGGTCCGGTCGAATGAGCAGTTCTTC
TRBJ1-2 | TRBD1 | NA | TRBV29-1 | CSVNRQGYGYTF | TGCAGCGTTAACCGACAGGGCTATGGCTACACCTTC
TRBJ1-1 | NA | NA | TRBV27 | CASSLEGGPYTEAFF | TGTGCCAGCAGTTTAGAGGGGGGGCCGTACACTGAAGCTTTCTTT
TRBJ2-5 | TRBD2 | NA | TRBV6-5 | CASSSMTSGSAETQYF | TGTGCCAGCAGTTCCATGACTAGCGGGAGCGCAGAGACCCAGTACTTC
TRBJ1-1 | TRBD1 | NA | TRBV6-6 | CASSLQGAYTEAFF | TGTGCCAGCAGTCTTCAGGGGGCGTACACTGAAGCTTTCTTT
TRBJ1-2 | TRBD1 | NA | TRBV19 | CASSAPRTGKDYTF | TGTGCCAGTAGTGCACCACGGACAGGGAAGGACTACACCTTC
TRBJ2-7 | TRBD1 | NA | TRBV10-3 | CATKVGTGAYEQYF | TGTGCCACCAAGGTAGGGACAGGGGCCTACGAGCAGTACTTC
TRBJ2-7 | TRBD2 | NA | TRBV19 | CASSKTSSAYEQYF | TGTGCCAGCAGCAAGACTAGCAGCGCCTACGAGCAGTACTTC
TRBJ1-1 | NA | once | TRBV5-1 | CASSLAVSNTEAFF | TGCGCCAGCAGCTTGGCAGTCTCGAACACTGAAGCTTTCTTT
TRBJ2-7 | TRBD1 | NA | TRBV9 | CASSISGTGAIYEQYF | TGTGCCAGCAGCATCTCCGGGACAGGGGCGATCTACGAGCAGTACTTC
TRBJ1-2 | TRBD1 | NA | TRBV7-2 | CASSLQTGYGYTF | TGTGCCAGCAGCCTCCAGACAGGGTATGGCTACACCTTC
TRBJ2-7 | NA | NA | TRBV4-2 | CASSPRPEGLTYEQYF | TGTGCCAGCAGCCCCCGACCAGAGGGACTGACCTACGAGCAGTACTTC
TRBJ2-2 | NA | NA | TRBV28 | CASRPPDRYTGELFF | TGTGCCAGCAGACCACCGGACAGATACACCGGGGAGCTGTTTTTT
TRBJ1-1 | NA | NA | TRBV4-2 | CASSQDWKGMNTEAFF | TGTGCCAGCAGCCAAGATTGGAAGGGGATGAACACTGAAGCTTTCTTT
TRBJ2-7 | NA | NA | TRBV19 | CAHERIRTYEQYF | TGTGCCCACGAGAGGATTCGTACCTACGAGCAGTACTTC
TRBJ2-1 | TRBD2 | NA | TRBV11-2 | CASSSGTSGKGAYNEQFF | TGTGCCAGCAGCTCCGGGACTAGCGGGAAGGGGGCCTACAATGAGCAGTTCTTC
TRBJ2-7 | NA | once | TRBV5-1 | CASSFATGYEQYF | TGCGCCAGCAGCTTCGCTACAGGATACGAGCAGTACTTC
TRBJ1-5 | NA | NA | TRBV19 | CASSMSGKWSNQPQHF | TGTGCCAGTAGTATGAGCGGGAAGTGGAGCAATCAGCCCCAGCATTTT
TRBJ1-4 | TRBD1 | NA | TRBV4-3 | CASSQLRDRSNEKLFF | TGCGCCAGCAGCCAACTTCGGGACAGGTCTAATGAAAAACTGTTTTTT
TRBJ2-5 | TRBD1 | NA | TRBV15 | CATSTHSDRGGETQYF | TGTGCCACCAGCACCCATTCAGACAGGGGAGGAGAGACCCAGTACTTC
TRBJ2-2 | NA | NA | TRBV5-6 | CASNLAAYTGELFF | TGTGCCAGCAACTTAGCGGCCTACACCGGGGAGCTGTTTTTT
TRBJ2-1 | TRBD1 | NA | TRBV6-5 | CASSPRDSGQFF | TGTGCCAGCAGTCCCAGGGACAGCGGGCAGTTCTTC
TRBJ2-1 | NA | NA | TRBV5-8 | CASSLHRYNEQFF | TGTGCCAGCAGCCTCCACAGGTACAATGAGCAGTTCTTC
TRBJ1-1 | TRBD1 | NA | TRBV11-2 | CASSSLGTGENTEAFF | TGTGCCAGCAGCTCGCTGGGCACAGGGGAGAACACTGAAGCTTTCTTT
TRBJ1-1 | TRBD1 | NA | TRBV29-1 | CSVLQGASTEAFF | TGCAGCGTTCTACAGGGGGCAAGCACTGAAGCTTTCTTT
TRBJ2-1 | NA | NA | TRBV5-4 | CASNVEGRYNEQFF | TGTGCCAGCAATGTGGAGGGCCGGTACAATGAGCAGTTCTTC
TRBJ1-1 | TRBD1 | NA | TRBV29-1 | CSVWTGGNTEAFF | TGCAGCGTCTGGACAGGCGGGAACACTGAAGCTTTCTTT
TRBJ2-7 | TRBD2 | NA | TRBV4-3 | CASSQALGSGSREQYF | TGCGCCAGCAGCCAAGCCCTGGGTAGCGGGAGCCGCGAGCAGTACTTC
TRBJ2-2 | TRBD1 | NA | TRBV5-1 | CASSPPLTGKGTGELFF | TGCGCCAGCAGCCCCCCCCTGACAGGGAAAGGAACCGGGGAGCTGTTTTTT
TRBJ2-5 | NA | NA | TRBV19 | CASSYAGLQETQYF | TGTGCCAGTAGCTACGCAGGGTTGCAAGAGACCCAGTACTTC
TRBJ1-5 | NA | NA | TRBV7-9 | CASSFQTQGSSNQPQHF | TGTGCCAGCAGCTTCCAAACGCAGGGATCGAGCAATCAGCCCCAGCATTTT
TRBJ2-7 | NA | NA | TRBV13 | CASSLLRAYEQYF | TGTGCCAGCAGCTTACTGAGGGCGTACGAGCAGTACTTC
TRBJ1-3 | NA | NA | TRBV29-1 | CSVVGSSGNTIYF | TGCAGCGTCGTCGGGTCCTCTGGAAACACCATATATTTT
TRBJ2-7 | NA | NA | TRBV28 | CASSIDYEQYF | TGTGCCAGCAGCATAGATTACGAGCAGTACTTC
TRBJ1-2 | TRBD1 | NA | TRBV5-4 | CAINHRGQDGYTF | TGTGCCATCAACCACAGGGGGCAGGATGGCTACACCTTC
TRBJ1-1 | NA | NA | TRBV7-3 | CASSLMAGSEAFF | TGTGCCAGCAGCTTAATGGCAGGGTCTGAAGCTTTCTTT
TRBJ1-2 | TRBD1 | NA | TRBV10-3 | CAISGQDEYGYTF | TGTGCCATATCAGGACAGGATGAATATGGCTACACCTTC
TRBJ2-5 | NA | NA | TRBV2 | CASSLQGREETQYF | TGTGCCAGCAGTTTGCAGGGGAGGGAAGAGACCCAGTACTTC
TRBJ1-1 | NA | NA | TRBV27 | CASSFNSPGKAFF | TGTGCCAGCAGTTTTAACAGCCCCGGGAAAGCTTTCTTT
TRBJ2-1 | NA | NA | TRBV6-1 | CASSPGPREFF | TGTGCCAGCAGTCCCGGGCCCAGGGAGTTCTTC
TRBJ2-2 | TRBD1 | NA | TRBV27 | CASSLSDRGGTGELFF | TGTGCCAGCAGTTTATCGGACAGGGGAGGCACCGGGGAGCTGTTTTTT